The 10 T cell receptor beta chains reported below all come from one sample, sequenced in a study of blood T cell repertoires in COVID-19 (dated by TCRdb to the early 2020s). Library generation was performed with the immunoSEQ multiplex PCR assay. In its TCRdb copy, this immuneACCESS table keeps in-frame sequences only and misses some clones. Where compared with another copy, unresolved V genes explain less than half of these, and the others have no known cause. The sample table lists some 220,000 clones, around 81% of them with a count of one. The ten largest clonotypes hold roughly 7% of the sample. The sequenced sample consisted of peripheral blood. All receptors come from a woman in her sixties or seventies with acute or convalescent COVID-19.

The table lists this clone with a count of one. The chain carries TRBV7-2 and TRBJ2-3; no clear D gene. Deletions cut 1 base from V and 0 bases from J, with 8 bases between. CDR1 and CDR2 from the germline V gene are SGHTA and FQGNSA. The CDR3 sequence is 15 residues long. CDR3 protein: CASSLVMSSTDTQYF. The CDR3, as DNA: TGTGCCAGCAGCTTAGTTATGTCTAGCACAGATACGCAGTATTTT.

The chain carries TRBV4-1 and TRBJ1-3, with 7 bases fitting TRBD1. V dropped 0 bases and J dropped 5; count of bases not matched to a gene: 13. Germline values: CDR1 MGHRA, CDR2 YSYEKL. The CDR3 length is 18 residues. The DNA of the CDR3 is TGCGCCAGCAGCCAAGAAAGCGGTCGGAGACAGGGAAGAAACACCATATATTTT. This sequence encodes CASSQESGRRQGRNTIYF.

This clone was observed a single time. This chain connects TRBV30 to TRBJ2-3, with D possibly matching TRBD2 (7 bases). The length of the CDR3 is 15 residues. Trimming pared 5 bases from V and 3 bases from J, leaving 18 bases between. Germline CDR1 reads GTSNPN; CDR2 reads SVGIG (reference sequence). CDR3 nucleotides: TGTGCCTGGGGGGGGGCATTAGGATGGACAGATACGCAGTATTTT. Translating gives CAWGGALGWTDTQYF.

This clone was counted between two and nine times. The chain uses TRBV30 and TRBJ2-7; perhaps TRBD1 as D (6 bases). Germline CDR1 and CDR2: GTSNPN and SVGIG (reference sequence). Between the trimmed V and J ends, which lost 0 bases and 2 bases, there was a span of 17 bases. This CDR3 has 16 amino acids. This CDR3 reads CAWSVRDISLTYEQYF. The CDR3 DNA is TGTGCCTGGAGTGTACGGGACATCAGCCTAACCTACGAGCAGTACTTC.

CDR3 sequence reads: CASSARTSGGQYF. The DNA of the CDR3 is TGTGCCAGCAGCGCGAGGACTAGCGGGGGGCAGTACTTC. The V and J genes are TRBV7-2 and TRBJ2-4; 14 bases fit TRBD2. The CDR3 has 13 residues. V dropped 5 bases and J dropped 13; count of bases not matched to a gene: 4. Germline V CDR1 and CDR2: SGHTA, FQGNSA.

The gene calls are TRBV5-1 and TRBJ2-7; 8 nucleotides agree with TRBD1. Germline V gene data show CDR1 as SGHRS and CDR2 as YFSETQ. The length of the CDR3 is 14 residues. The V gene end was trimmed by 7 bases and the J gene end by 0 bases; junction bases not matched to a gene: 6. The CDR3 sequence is CASGQGSSSYEQYF. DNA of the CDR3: TGCGCCAGCGGACAGGGCTCGAGCTCCTACGAGCAGTACTTC.

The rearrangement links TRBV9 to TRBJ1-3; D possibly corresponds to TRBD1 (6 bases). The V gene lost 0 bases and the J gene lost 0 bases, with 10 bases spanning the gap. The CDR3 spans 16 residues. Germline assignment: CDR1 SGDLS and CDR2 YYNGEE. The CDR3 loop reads CASSVGLGGSGNTIYF. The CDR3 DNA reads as TGTGCCAGCAGCGTAGGTCTAGGGGGCTCTGGAAACACCATATATTTT.

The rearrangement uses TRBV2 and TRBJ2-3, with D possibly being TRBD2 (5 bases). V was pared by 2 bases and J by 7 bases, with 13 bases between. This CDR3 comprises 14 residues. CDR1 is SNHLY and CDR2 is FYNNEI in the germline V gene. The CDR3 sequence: CASSEQITTNTQYF. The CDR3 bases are TGTGCCAGCAGTGAACAGATAACGACTAATACGCAGTATTTT.

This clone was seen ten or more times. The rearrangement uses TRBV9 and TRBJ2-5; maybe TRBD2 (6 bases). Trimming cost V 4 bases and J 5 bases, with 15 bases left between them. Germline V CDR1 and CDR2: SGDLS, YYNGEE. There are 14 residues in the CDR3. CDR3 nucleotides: TGTGCCAGCAGCCCCCCGGGGGTCGGGGAGACCCAGTACTTC. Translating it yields CASSPPGVGETQYF.

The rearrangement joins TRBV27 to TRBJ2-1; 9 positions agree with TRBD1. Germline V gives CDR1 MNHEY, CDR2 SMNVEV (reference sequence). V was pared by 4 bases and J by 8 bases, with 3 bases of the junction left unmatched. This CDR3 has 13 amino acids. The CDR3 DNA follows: TGTGCCAGCAGTTCCAGACAGGGGGATGAGCAGTTCTTC. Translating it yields CASSSRQGDEQFF.